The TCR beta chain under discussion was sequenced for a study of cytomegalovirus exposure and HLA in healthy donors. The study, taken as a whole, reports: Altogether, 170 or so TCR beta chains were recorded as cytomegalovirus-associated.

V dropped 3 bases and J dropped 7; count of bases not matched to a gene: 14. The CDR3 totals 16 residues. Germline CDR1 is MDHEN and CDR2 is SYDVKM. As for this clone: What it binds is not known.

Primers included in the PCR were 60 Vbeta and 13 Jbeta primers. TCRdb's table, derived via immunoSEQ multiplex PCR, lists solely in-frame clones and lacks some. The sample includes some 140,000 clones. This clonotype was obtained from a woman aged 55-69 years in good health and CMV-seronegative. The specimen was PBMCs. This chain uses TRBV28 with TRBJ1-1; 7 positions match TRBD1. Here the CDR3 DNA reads TGTGCCAGCAGTTTCTTTGAGGGCAGGGGGAATTTTGAAGCTTTCTTT. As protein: CASSFFEGRGNFEAFF.